Shown below are 20 T cell receptor beta chains from a single sample sequenced in a study of siplizumab effects on memory and regulatory T cells. Produced via immunoSEQ multiplex PCR; TCRdb's table is partial and in-frame only. The sample has over 100,000 clones; roughly nine tenths are singletons. The sample taken for sequencing was Tregs sorted from blood. The receptor set was obtained from a human donor in good health.

J is TRBJ1-1 and V is TRBV5-6, with D unresolved. Per the germline V gene, CDR1 is SGHDT and CDR2 is YYEEEE. V lost 1 base and J lost 0, with 10 bases in between. The CDR3 totals 15 residues. The CDR3 sequence is CASSLLTNMNTEAFF. The CDR3 nucleotides read TGTGCCAGCAGCTTGTTGACTAATATGAACACTGAAGCTTTCTTT.

This chain connects TRBV6-5 to TRBJ1-5; D remains unclear. Trimming removed 8 bases at V and 11 bases at J, with 16 bases between. Looked up from germline, CDR1 is MNHEY and CDR2 is SVGAGI. The CDR3 length is 12 residues. CDR3 sequence (DNA): TGTGCCAGCGCTGGGAGGTACTCGGCCCAGCATTTT. Its protein is CASAGRYSAQHF.

The DNA of the CDR3 is TGCGCCAGCAGCTCTTTGAGGGAGACCCAGTACTTC. It encodes CASSSLRETQYF. V gene TRBV5-1 combines with J gene TRBJ2-5; no firm D call. The V and J ends lost 3 bases and 5 bases respectively, with 8 bases between them. Germline V gene lookup returns CDR1 SGHRS and CDR2 YFSETQ. CDR3 length: 12 residues.

The chain uses TRBV19 and TRBJ1-4, with 7 bases lining up with TRBD1. The germline V gene has CDR1 LNHDA and CDR2 SQIVND (reference sequence). Germline trimming cut 10 bases from V and 8 bases from J; bases unmatched to any gene: 10. CDR3 length equals 13 residues. CDR3 region: CATRRGGAEKLFF. The CDR3 DNA sequence: TGTGCCACCAGGCGAGGGGGCGCGGAAAAACTGTTTTTT.

This chain links TRBV4-1 with TRBJ1-2; D is perhaps TRBD1 (5 bases). Trimming removed 1 base at V and 8 bases at J, with 17 bases between. Germline lookup yields CDR1 MGHRA and CDR2 YSYEKL. The CDR3 is 15 amino acids. The CDR3 reads CASSQVGGRWGGYTF. As DNA, the CDR3 is TGCGCCAGCAGCCAAGTCGGAGGACGCTGGGGGGGCTACACCTTC.

The V gene is TRBV19, the J gene TRBJ1-6, with no clear D. CDR1 is LNHDA and CDR2 is SQIVND in the germline V gene (reference sequence). Trimming took 9 bases from V and 6 from J, leaving 18 bases between them. The CDR3 length is 15 residues. CDR3 nucleotide sequence: TGTGCCAGCCGCCCCGAGCCTATGGGTAATTCACCCCTCCACTTT. Encoded protein: CASRPEPMGNSPLHF.

The chain is built from TRBV27 and TRBJ2-3; the D gene is possibly TRBD1 (5 bases). V was cut by 6 bases and J by 0 bases, with 19 bases left in between. The germline V gene encodes CDR1 MNHEY and CDR2 SMNVEV (reference sequence). The CDR3 has 17 residues. CDR3 nucleotide sequence: TGTGCCAGCAGAGCTCCAGTGGGGCTCACTAGCACAGATACGCAGTATTTT. Encoded protein: CASRAPVGLTSTDTQYF.

The table lists this clone with a count of one. The rearrangement links TRBV6-5 to TRBJ2-5; 8 bases match TRBD2. This CDR3 has 15 amino acids. Looked up from germline, CDR1 is MNHEY and CDR2 is SVGAGI. The ends lost 5 bases at V and 3 bases at J; junction bases unmatched: 8. CDR3 amino acids: CASSTGGNWKETQYF. The CDR3 nucleotides are TGTGCCAGCAGTACGGGGGGGAACTGGAAAGAGACCCAGTACTTC.

CDR3 DNA sequence: TGTGCCAGTAGTATTACGGGACTAGCCTCAGATACGCAGTATTTT. It codes for CASSITGLASDTQYF. V usage is TRBV19 and J usage is TRBJ2-3; 9 bases line up with TRBD2. J lost 4 bases, V lost 3 bases, and 5 bases had no gene match. The CDR3 sequence is 15 residues long. Per the germline V gene, CDR1 is LNHDA and CDR2 is SQIVND (reference sequence).

The gene calls are TRBV6-5 and TRBJ1-2; D call uncertain. Germline lookup yields CDR1 MNHEY and CDR2 SVGAGI. Trimming removed 4 bases at V and 7 bases at J, with 10 bases between. The CDR3 covers 12 residues. The CDR3 coding sequence is TGTGCCAGCAGTTTAACTTCAAGTGGCTACACCTTC. This translates into CASSLTSSGYTF.

This sequence joins TRBV20-1 and TRBJ2-7, with TRBD2 as a possible D gene (6 bases). The CDR3 spans 11 residues. Germline CDR1 reads DFQATT; CDR2 reads SNEGSKA (reference sequence). The germline V and J ends were trimmed by 7 bases and 3 bases, with 10 bases remaining between them. CDR3 DNA: TGCAGTGTGGGAGGAGACTACGAGCAGTACTTC. This gives the protein CSVGGDYEQYF.

This chain joins TRBV11-2 and TRBJ2-1; D uncertain. Trimming removed 3 bases at V and 3 bases at J, with 9 bases between. The CDR3 is 14 amino acids. Germline CDR1 is SGHAT and CDR2 is FQNNGV. The CDR3, as DNA: TGTGCCAGCAGCTTTAGAGGCCGCTACAATGAGCAGTTCTTC. Amino acid sequence: CASSFRGRYNEQFF.

This chain joins TRBV18 and TRBJ2-7; D is tentatively TRBD1 or TRBD2 (6 bases each). The CDR3 has 13 amino acids. Trimming took 2 bases from V and 7 from J, leaving 12 bases between them. Germline V gives CDR1 KGHSH, CDR2 LQKENI. In DNA form, the CDR3 reads TGTGCCAGCTCACCATCGACAGGAGGGGAGCAGTACTTC. Translation gives CASSPSTGGEQYF. The variable domain in full, completed from reference TRBV18 and TRBJ2-7, reads NAGVMQNPRHLVRRRGQEARLRCSPMKGHSHVYWYRQLPEEGLKFMVYLQKENIIDESGMPKERFSAEFPKEGPSILRIQQVVRGDSAAYFCASSPSTGGEQYFGPGTRLTVT.

As regards this clone: Other nucleotide sequences from this sample produce the same CDR3. CDR3 sequence reads: CASSPDRAYGYTF. CDR3 DNA sequence: TGCGCCAGCAGCCCCGACAGGGCCTATGGCTACACCTTC. V usage is TRBV5-1 and J usage is TRBJ1-2; 7 bases agree with TRBD1. CDR1 is SGHRS, CDR2 YFSETQ, per germline. This CDR3 contains 13 residues. V lost 4 bases to trimming and J lost 4 bases; unmatched junction nucleotides: 4.

The V call is TRBV5-1, the J call TRBJ2-3, with D possibly being TRBD2 (5 bases). The ends were cut back, 7 bases at V and 6 bases at J, with 12 bases in the middle. The CDR3 contains 12 residues. In germline, CDR1 is SGHRS, CDR2 YFSETQ. The CDR3 region is CASGLPGDTQYF. The CDR3 nucleotides read TGCGCCAGCGGGTTGCCGGGGGATACGCAGTATTTT.

This chain joins TRBV7-7 and TRBJ2-1; 7 bases match TRBD1. The CDR3 loop spans 15 amino acids. V dropped 5 bases and J dropped 0; count of bases not matched to a gene: 4. Germline V gives CDR1 SSHAT, CDR2 FNYEAQ (reference sequence). This CDR3 is CASSQDRSSYNEQFF. The CDR3 nucleotides are TGTGCCAGCAGCCAGGACAGGAGCTCCTACAATGAGCAGTTCTTC. Full variable domain (rest looked up from reference TRBV7-7 and TRBJ2-1): GAGVSQSPRYKVTKRGQDVTLRCDPISSHATLYWYQQALGQGPEFLTYFNYEAQPDKSGLPSDRFSAERPEGSISTLTIQRTEQRDSAMYRCASSQDRSSYNEQFFGPGTRLTVL.

The chain is built from TRBV5-1 and TRBJ2-7, with 8 bases that match TRBD2. The CDR3 consists of 16 residues. Germline lookup yields CDR1 SGHRS and CDR2 YFSETQ. With V trimmed by 4 bases and J by 3 bases, 12 bases remained unmatched. For the CDR3, the DNA is TGCGCCAGCAGCCTACCGTCCGGGGGGGCCGGCTACGAGCAGTACTTC. Amino acid sequence: CASSLPSGGAGYEQYF.

V is TRBV14 and J is TRBJ1-1, with 7 bases aligning to TRBD1. The CDR3 runs to 15 residues. Looked up from germline, CDR1 is SGHDN and CDR2 is FVKESK. Trimming removed 1 base from V and 8 bases from J; junction bases left unmatched: 10. CDR3 in amino acids: CASSQAIPGQREAFF. The DNA for the CDR3 is TGTGCCAGCAGCCAAGCCATACCGGGACAGAGAGAAGCTTTCTTT.

The chain couples TRBV19 to TRBJ1-5; D is ambiguous. In germline, CDR1 is LNHDA, CDR2 SQIVND (reference sequence). The V gene lost 7 bases and the J gene lost 4 bases, with 14 bases spanning the gap. There are 14 residues in the CDR3. The CDR3 here is CASTKQSKNQPQHF. CDR3 nucleotides: TGTGCCAGTACTAAACAGTCAAAAAATCAGCCCCAGCATTTT.

This chain links TRBV12-5 with TRBJ1-1, with a tentative D call TRBD1 (5 bases). The CDR3 is 15 residues long. Germline V lookup: CDR1 LGHNT, CDR2 FRNRAP. Trimming cost V 7 bases and J 8 bases, with 23 bases left between them. CDR3 DNA: TGTGCTAGTGACTCTCCTTCAAAATTCGGGGACGAAGCTTTCTTT. Encoded protein: CASDSPSKFGDEAFF.